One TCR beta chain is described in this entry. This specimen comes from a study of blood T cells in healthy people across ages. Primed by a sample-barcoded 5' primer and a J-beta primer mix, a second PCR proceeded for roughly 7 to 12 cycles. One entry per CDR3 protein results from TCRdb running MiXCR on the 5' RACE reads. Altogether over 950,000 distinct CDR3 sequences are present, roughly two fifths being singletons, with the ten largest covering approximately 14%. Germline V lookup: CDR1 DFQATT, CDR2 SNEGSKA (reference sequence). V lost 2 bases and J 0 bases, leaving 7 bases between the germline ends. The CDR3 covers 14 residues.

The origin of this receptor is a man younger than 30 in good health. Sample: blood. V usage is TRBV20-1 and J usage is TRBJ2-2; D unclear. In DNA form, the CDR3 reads TGCAGTGCTAGACAGCCATCGAACACCGGGGAGCTGTTTTTT. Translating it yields CSARQPSNTGELFF.